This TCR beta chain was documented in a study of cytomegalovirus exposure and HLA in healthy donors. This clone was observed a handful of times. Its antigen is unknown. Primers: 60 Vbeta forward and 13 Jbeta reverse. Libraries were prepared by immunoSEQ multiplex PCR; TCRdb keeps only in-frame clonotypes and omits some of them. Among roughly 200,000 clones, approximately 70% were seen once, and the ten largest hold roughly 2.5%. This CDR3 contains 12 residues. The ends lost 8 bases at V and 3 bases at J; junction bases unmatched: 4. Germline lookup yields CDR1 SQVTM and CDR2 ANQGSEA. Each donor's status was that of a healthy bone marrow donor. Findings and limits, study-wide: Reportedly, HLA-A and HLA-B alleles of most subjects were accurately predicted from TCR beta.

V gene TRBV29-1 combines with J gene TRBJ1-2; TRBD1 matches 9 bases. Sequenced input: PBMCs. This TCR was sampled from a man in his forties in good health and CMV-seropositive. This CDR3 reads CSTDRGDYGYTF. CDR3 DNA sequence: TGCAGCACCGACAGGGGGGACTATGGCTACACCTTC.